This TCR beta chain was observed in a study of cytomegalovirus exposure and HLA in healthy donors. This clone was seen at least ten times. Its antigen is not identified. Measured with immunoSEQ multiplex PCR; TCRdb has only the in-frame clones, and not every one. The sample shows around 130,000 clones, around nine tenths of them seen only once. Donors came from a validation cohort of 90 to 150 subjects, distinct from the first 666-subject cohort. V trimming: 0 bases; J trimming: 6 bases; junction bases outside the gene matches: 9. This CDR3 spans 16 amino acids. Germline V gene sequence: CDR1 LNHNV, CDR2 YYDKDF (reference sequence). Study observations and caveats: The study labeled under 200 TCR beta chains cytomegalovirus-associated. Testing in vitro showed three CMV-associated chains specific for CMV antigens.

The sequencing sample was made of PBMCs. The sequence came from a man aged 30-40 years in good health and CMV-seronegative. This chain connects TRBV15 to TRBJ2-7; 9 bases fit TRBD1. CDR3 bases: TGTGCCACCAGCAGAGATCGCGGGACAGGGCCAAGCGAGCAGTACTTC. It is translated as CATSRDRGTGPSEQYF.